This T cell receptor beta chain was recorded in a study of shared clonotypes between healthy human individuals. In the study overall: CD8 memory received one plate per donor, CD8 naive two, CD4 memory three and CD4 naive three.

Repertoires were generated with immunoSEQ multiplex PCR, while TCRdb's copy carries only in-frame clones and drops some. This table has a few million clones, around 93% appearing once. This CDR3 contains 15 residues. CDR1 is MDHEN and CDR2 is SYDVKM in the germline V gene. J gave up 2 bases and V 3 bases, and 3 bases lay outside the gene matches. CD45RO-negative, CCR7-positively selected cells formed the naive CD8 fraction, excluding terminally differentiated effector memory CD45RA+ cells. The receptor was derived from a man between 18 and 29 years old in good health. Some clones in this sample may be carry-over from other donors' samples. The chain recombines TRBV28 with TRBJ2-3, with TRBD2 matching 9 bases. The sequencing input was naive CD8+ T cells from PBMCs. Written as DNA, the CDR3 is TGTGCCAGCAGTTTGCGGGAGGGAATCACAGATACGCAGTATTTT. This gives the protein CASSLREGITDTQYF.